This T cell receptor beta chain originates from a study of shared T cell receptors in the human thymus. TCRdb keeps only in-frame clones here, not all; method: immunoSEQ multiplex PCR. The sample comprises about 500,000 clones, 70% to 80% of which are singletons, and around 0.012% rests with the top ten. Trimming removed 4 bases at V and 6 bases at J, with 15 bases between. The CDR3 has 14 residues. Per the germline V gene, CDR1 is MDHEN and CDR2 is SYDVKM. These same data were also listed under a study on human thymus T cells. Turning to that study: Biased V and J segment usage appeared in thymus and peripheral blood.

This receptor was obtained from a boy under two years old with a congenital heart defect. J is TRBJ1-1 and V is TRBV28; D is uncertain. The sequenced sample was thymocytes. CDR3 DNA sequence: TGTGCCAGCAGTTGGGTACAGCCCTTCTCTGAAGCTTTCTTT. It codes for CASSWVQPFSEAFF.